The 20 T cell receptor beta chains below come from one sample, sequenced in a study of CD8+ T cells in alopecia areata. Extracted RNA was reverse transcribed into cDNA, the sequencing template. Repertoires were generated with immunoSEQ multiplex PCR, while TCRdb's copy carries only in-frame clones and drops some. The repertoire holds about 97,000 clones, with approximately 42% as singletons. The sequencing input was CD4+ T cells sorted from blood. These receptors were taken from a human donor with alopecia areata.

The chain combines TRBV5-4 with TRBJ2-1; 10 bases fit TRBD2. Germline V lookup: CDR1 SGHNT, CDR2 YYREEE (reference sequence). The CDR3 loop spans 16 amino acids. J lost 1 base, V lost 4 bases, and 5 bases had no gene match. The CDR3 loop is CASSLRTSGSYNEQFF. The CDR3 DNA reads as TGTGCCAGCAGCCTCCGGACTAGCGGTTCCTACAATGAGCAGTTCTTC.

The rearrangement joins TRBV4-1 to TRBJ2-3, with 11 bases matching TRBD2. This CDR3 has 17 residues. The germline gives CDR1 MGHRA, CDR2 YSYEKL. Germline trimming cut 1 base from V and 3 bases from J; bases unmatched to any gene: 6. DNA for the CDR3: TGCGCCAGCAGCCAAGCGCTAGCGGGAGGTGTGACAGATACGCAGTATTTT. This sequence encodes CASSQALAGGVTDTQYF.

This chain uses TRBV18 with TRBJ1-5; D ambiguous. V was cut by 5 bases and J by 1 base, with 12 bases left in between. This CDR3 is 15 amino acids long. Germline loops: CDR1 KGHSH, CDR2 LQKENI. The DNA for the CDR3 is TGTGCCAGCTCAGCGACGGCGTCCAGCAATCAGCCCCAGCATTTT. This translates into CASSATASSNQPQHF.

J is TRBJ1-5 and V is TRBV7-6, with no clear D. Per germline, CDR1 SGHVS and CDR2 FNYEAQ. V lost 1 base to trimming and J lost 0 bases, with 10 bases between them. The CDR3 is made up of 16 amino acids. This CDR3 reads CASSLEPGNSNQPQHF. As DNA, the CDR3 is TGTGCCAGCAGCTTAGAGCCGGGGAATAGCAATCAGCCCCAGCATTTT.

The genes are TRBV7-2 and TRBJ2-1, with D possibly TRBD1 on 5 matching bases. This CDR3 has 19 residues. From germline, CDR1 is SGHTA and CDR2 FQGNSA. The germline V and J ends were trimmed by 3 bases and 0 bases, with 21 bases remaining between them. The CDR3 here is CASSFPLKGRESSYNEQFF. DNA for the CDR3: TGTGCCAGCAGCTTTCCCCTCAAGGGCAGGGAAAGCTCCTACAATGAGCAGTTCTTC.

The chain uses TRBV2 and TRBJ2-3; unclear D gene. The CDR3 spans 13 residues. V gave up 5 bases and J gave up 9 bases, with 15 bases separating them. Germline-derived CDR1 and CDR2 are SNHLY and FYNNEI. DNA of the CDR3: TGTGCCAGCAGTTACCTTGACAACGGAACGCAGTATTTT. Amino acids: CASSYLDNGTQYF.

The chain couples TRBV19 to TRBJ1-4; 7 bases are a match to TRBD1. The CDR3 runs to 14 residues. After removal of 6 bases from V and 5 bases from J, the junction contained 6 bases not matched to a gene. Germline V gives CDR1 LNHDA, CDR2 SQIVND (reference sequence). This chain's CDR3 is CASSSGQLNEKLFF. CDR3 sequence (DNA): TGTGCCAGTAGCTCGGGACAGCTGAATGAAAAACTGTTTTTT.

The CDR3 sequence: CASRTATVSASEAFF. DNA for the CDR3: TGCGCCAGCAGGACCGCGACAGTCTCGGCTTCTGAAGCTTTCTTT. V and J are TRBV5-1 and TRBJ1-1, with D possibly being TRBD1 (5 bases). Deletions cut 5 bases from V and 6 bases from J, with 20 bases between. CDR3 length: 15 residues. Germline lookup yields CDR1 SGHRS and CDR2 YFSETQ.

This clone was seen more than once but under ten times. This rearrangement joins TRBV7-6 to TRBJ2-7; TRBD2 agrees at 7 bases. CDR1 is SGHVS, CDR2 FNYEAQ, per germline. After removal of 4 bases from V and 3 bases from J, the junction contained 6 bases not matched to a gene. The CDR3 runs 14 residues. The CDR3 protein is CASSSLGGIYEQYF. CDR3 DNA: TGTGCCAGCAGCTCCCTGGGAGGGATCTACGAGCAGTACTTC.

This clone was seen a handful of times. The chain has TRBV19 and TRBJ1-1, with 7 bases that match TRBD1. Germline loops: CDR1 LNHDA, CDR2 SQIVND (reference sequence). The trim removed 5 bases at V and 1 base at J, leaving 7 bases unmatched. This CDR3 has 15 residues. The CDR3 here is CASSSDRVQNTEAFF. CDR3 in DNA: TGTGCCAGTAGTTCAGACAGGGTTCAGAACACTGAAGCTTTCTTT.

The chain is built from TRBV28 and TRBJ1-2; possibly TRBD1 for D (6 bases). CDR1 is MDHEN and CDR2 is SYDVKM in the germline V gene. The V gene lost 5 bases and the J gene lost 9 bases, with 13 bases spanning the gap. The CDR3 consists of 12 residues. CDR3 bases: TGTGCCAGCAGTCTCCTGCAGGGGAGCTACACCTTC. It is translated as CASSLLQGSYTF.

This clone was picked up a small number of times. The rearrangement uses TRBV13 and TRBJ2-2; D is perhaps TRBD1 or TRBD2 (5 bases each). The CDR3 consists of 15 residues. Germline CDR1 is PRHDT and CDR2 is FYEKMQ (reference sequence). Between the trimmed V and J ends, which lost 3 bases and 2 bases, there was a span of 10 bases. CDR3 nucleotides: TGTGCCAGCAGCTTGAGTGGGGGTAACACCGGGGAGCTGTTTTTT. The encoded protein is CASSLSGGNTGELFF.

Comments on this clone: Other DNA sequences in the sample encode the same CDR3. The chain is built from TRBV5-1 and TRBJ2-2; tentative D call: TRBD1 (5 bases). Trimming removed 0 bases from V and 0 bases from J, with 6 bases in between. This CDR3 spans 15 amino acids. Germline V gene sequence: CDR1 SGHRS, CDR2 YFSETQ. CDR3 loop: CASSLGGANTGELFF. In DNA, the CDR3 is TGCGCCAGCAGCTTGGGGGGCGCGAACACCGGGGAGCTGTTTTTT.

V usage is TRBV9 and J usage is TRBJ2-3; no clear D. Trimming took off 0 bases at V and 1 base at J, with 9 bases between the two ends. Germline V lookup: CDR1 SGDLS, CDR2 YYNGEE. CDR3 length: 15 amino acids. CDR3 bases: TGTGCCAGCAGCGTAGACGGGCCCCGCACAGATACGCAGTATTTT. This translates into CASSVDGPRTDTQYF.

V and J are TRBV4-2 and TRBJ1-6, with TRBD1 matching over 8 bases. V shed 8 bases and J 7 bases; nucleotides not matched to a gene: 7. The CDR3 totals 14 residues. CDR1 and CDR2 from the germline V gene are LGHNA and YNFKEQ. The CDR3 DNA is TGTGCCAGCGGGAGGGGACAGGCAAATTCACCCCTCCACTTT. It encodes CASGRGQANSPLHF.

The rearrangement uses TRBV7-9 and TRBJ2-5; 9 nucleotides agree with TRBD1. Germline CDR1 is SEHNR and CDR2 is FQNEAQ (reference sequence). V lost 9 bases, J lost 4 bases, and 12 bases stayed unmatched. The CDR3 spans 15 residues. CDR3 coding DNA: TGTGCCAGTCTATCGGACAGGGGACGTGCAGAGACCCAGTACTTC. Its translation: CASLSDRGRAETQYF.

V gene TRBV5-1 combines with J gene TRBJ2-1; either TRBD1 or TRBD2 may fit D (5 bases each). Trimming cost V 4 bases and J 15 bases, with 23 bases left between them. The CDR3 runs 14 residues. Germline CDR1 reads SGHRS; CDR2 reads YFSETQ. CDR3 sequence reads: CASSRPRDPIRLFF. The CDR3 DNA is TGCGCCAGCAGCAGACCCCGGGACCCCATACGGCTGTTCTTC.

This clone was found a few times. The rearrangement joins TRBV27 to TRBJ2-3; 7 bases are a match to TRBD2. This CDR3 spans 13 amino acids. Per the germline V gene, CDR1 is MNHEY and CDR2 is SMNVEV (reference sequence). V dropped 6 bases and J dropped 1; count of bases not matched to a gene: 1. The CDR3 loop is CASSLAGTDTQYF. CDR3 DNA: TGTGCCAGCAGCCTAGCGGGCACAGATACGCAGTATTTT.

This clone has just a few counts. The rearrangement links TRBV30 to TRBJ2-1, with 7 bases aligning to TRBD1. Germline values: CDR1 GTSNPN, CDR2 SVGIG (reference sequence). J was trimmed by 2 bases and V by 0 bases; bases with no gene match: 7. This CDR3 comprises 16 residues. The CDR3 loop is CAWSVIGQETYNEQFF. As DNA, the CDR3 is TGTGCCTGGAGTGTAATAGGACAGGAGACCTACAATGAGCAGTTCTTC.

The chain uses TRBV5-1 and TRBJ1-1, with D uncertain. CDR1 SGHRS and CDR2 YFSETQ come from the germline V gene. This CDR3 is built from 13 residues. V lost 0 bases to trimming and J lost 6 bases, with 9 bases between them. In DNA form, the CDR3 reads TGCGCCAGCAGCTTGGTGGGCAACGCTGAAGCTTTCTTT. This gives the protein CASSLVGNAEAFF. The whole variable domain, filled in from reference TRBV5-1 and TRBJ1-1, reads KAGVTQTPRYLIKTRGQQVTLSCSPISGHRSVSWYQQTPGQGLQFLFEYFSETQRNKGNFPGRFSGRQFSNSRSEMNVSTLELGDSALYLCASSLVGNAEAFFGQGTRLTVV.